This entry features one T cell receptor (beta chain) sequence. Its antigen is as yet unknown. The data derive from a study of OX40 agonist ivuxolimab in advanced cancers. Study in general: Among those treated, three patients had partial responses, one with hepatocellular carcinoma and two with cutaneous melanoma.

Study-level results: Relative to CD4+, CD8+ T cells held more expanded clones on average.

The repertoire was sequenced with immunoSEQ multiplex PCR; TCRdb's copy has only in-frame clones and lacks some. The repertoire includes 100,000 to 150,000 clones, around 92% of them detected once, and more than 0.7% sits in the top ten. This CDR3 is 15 amino acids long. V lost 8 bases, J lost 0 bases, and 10 bases stayed unmatched. The germline V gene has CDR1 ENHRY and CDR2 SYGVKD. This specimen was CD4+ or CD8+ T cells sorted from blood, taken in a trial of the OX40 agonist ivuxolimab. The clonotype was recovered from an adult with an advanced solid tumor such as melanoma, head and neck, liver or kidney cancer. The V gene is TRBV10-3, the J gene TRBJ2-7, with 7 nucleotides matching TRBD2. The CDR3 DNA sequence: TGTGCCATCGGGGCGGGAGTCGGGGGCTCCTACGAGCAGTACTTC. Amino acid sequence: CAIGAGVGGSYEQYF.